The rows below give T cell receptor beta chains drawn from one sample of a study of T cells in Graves' hyperthyroidism and ophthalmopathy. MiXCR, run by TCRdb on the multiplex PCR reads, gives a single entry per CDR3 protein. The data hold about 260,000 distinct CDR3 sequences, with about 25% observed a single time. The material sequenced was blood. The receptors stem from a middle-aged man with Graves' hyperthyroidism that later progressed to Graves' ophthalmopathy. Both conserved end residues are part of each CDR3. Each record gives: J gene, V gene, clone size, D gene, CDR3 DNA, CDR3 protein. A D gene is named only where the DNA matches it firmly. The size of a clone is reported for some rows only, either as once, few or many, or as a class for expanded clones.

TRBJ1-1,TRBV29-1,many,-,TGCAGCGTTGCGACAACCACTGAAGCTTTCTTT,CSVATTTEAFF
TRBJ2-7,TRBV7-8,many,TRBD2,TGTGCCAGCAGCTTAGTGGGGACTAGCGGGAGTAGGTGGGGTAGGGAGCAGTACTTC,CASSLVGTSGSRWGREQYF
TRBJ1-2,TRBV6-2/TRBV6-3,-,TRBD1,TGTGCCAGCAGTAACACCGGGACAGGGCTCGGCTACACCTTC,CASSNTGTGLGYTF
TRBJ2-2,TRBV4-1,many,TRBD2,TGCGCCAGCAGCCCTCTTATCGCAGCGGGAGGGGCCGGGGAGCTGTTTTTT,CASSPLIAAGGAGELFF
TRBJ1-1,TRBV7-9,many,-,TGTGCCAGCAGCTTACACAGTAAGCCTGGAACTGAAGCTTTCTTT,CASSLHSKPGTEAFF
TRBJ2-5,TRBV2,many,TRBD2,TGTGCCAGCAGCCCGGGACTAGCGGCTCAAGAGACCCAGTACTTC,CASSPGLAAQETQYF
TRBJ1-1,TRBV14,few,-,TGTGCCAGCAGCCGAAGAGGGCACACTGAAGCTTTCTTT,CASSRRGHTEAFF
TRBJ1-1,TRBV28,many,TRBD1,TGTGCCAGCAGTGCACCGGGACAGGGGACTGAAGCTTTCTTT,CASSAPGQGTEAFF
TRBJ2-5,TRBV11-2,-,TRBD2,TGTGCCAGCAGCTTAGATTCACTAGCGGAGACCCAGTACTTC,CASSLDSLAETQYF
TRBJ1-2,TRBV30,many,-,TGTGCCTGTCCTAAACTTTATGGTAGAGTTGGCTACACCTTC,CACPKLYGRVGYTF
TRBJ1-2,TRBV25-1,-,TRBD1,TGTGTCAGCCACAGCCGGGACAGGGGTTTAAGTGGCTACACCTTC,CVSHSRDRGLSGYTF
TRBJ2-2,TRBV2,many,-,TGTGCCAGCAGTGAATGGGCAGGGTACACCGGGGAGCTGTTTTTT,CASSEWAGYTGELFF
TRBJ1-5,TRBV6-1,many,TRBD1,TGTGCCACCAGACAGGGCCACCAGCCCCAGCATTTT,CATRQGHQPQHF
TRBJ1-2,TRBV11-2,-,TRBD1,TGTGCCAGCAGCTTAGGTGGGACAGGGGGCAACTATGGCTACACCTTC,CASSLGGTGGNYGYTF
TRBJ2-7,TRBV27,-,TRBD1,TGTGCCAGCAGTTTATTCTGGGGACAGGGGAAGTACGAGCAGTACTTC,CASSLFWGQGKYEQYF
TRBJ1-5,TRBV6-5,many,-,TGTGCCAGCAGTTCCCCCCCCAATCAGCCCCAGCATTTT,CASSSPPNQPQHF
TRBJ1-1,TRBV9,many,-,TGTGCCAGCAGCGCCGGACAGAACACTGAAGCTTTCTTT,CASSAGQNTEAFF
TRBJ1-1,TRBV11-3,-,TRBD1,TGTGCCAGCAGAACAGGGGGCTGGAACACTGAAGCTTTCTTT,CASRTGGWNTEAFF
TRBJ2-7,TRBV5-1,many,TRBD1,TGCGCCAGCAGCTTGGCCCGGGACAGGGCCAACGAGCAGTACTTC,CASSLARDRANEQYF
TRBJ2-7,TRBV6-2/TRBV6-3,many,-,TGTGCCAGCAACCAGGGTGGAGAGCAGTACTTC,CASNQGGEQYF
TRBJ2-5,TRBV30,few,-,TGTGCCTGGAGTGTAGCCCCCCTGGGGCAGGGGACCCAGTACTTC,CAWSVAPLGQGTQYF
TRBJ1-1,TRBV30,many,-,TGTGCCTGGTCCCCCCGGGCTGGGACTGAAGCTTTCTTT,CAWSPRAGTEAFF
TRBJ1-2,TRBV19,many,-,TGTGCCAGTAGTATGAGAGGGCTTGGGAAATCTAACTATGGCTACACCTTC,CASSMRGLGKSNYGYTF
TRBJ2-5,TRBV20-1,many,-,TGCAGTGCTAGACATCCGAACCCACAAGAGACCCAGTACTTC,CSARHPNPQETQYF
TRBJ2-3,TRBV6-1,many,-,TGTGCCAGCACCTCCGGTTTCGGGAATACGCAGTATTTT,CASTSGFGNTQYF
TRBJ1-5,TRBV28,many,TRBD1,TGTGCCATGCGGCGGGCAGGGGGTAGTCAGCCCCAGCATTTT,CAMRRAGGSQPQHF
TRBJ2-5,TRBV6-4,-,TRBD1,TGTGCCAGCAGCCGGGGACAGGGGGATGAGACCCAGTACTTC,CASSRGQGDETQYF